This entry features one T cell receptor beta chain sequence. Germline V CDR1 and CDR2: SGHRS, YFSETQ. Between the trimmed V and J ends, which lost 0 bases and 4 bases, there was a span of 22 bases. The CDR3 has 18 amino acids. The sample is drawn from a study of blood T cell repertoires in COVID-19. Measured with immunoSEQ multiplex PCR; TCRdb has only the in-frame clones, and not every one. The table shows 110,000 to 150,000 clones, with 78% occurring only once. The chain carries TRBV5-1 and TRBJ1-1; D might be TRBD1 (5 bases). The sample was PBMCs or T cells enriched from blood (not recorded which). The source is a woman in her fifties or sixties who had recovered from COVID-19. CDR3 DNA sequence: TGCGCCAGCAGCTTGGAAGGGCAGGGTTTTTTGTCGGGCACTGAAGCTTTCTTT. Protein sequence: CASSLEGQGFLSGTEAFF. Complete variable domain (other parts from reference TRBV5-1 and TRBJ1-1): KAGVTQTPRYLIKTRGQQVTLSCSPISGHRSVSWYQQTPGQGLQFLFEYFSETQRNKGNFPGRFSGRQFSNSRSEMNVSTLELGDSALYLCASSLEGQGFLSGTEAFFGQGTRLTVV.